Given below is one T cell receptor beta chain in context. Its specificity is not known. These data are taken from a study of graft-versus-host responses after intestinal transplantation. Study overall: Every recipient had anti-thymocyte globulin induction and about three years of tacrolimus plus steroids.

Data came from immunoSEQ multiplex PCR; TCRdb stores just in-frame clones and leaves some out. The table shows 78,000 or so clones, with around 86% occurring only once. Study-wide results and limits: An association linked early post-transplant HvG declines with peak circulating GvH clone levels. Where graft-donor T cell macrochimerism was present, patients had high graft-versus-host to host-versus-graft clonal ratios in allografts.

The CDR3 has 14 residues. Trimming took off 0 bases at V and 5 bases at J, with 10 bases between the two ends. Germline lookup yields CDR1 SGHVS and CDR2 FQNEAQ. The chain uses TRBV7-8 and TRBJ1-1; D gene unclear. The sequenced sample was unstimulated CD8+ T cells sorted from spleen or lymph node cells, obtained before transplant. This sequence originates from a human donor who was the organ donor for an intestinal transplant. The CDR3 DNA follows: TGTGCCAGCAGCTTAGCGCTGGGTACAACTGAAGCTTTCTTT. Amino acids: CASSLALGTTEAFF. The full variable domain, completed using reference TRBV7-8 and TRBJ1-1, is GAGVSQSPRYKVAKRGQDVALRCDPISGHVSLFWYQQALGQGPEFLTYFQNEAQLDKSGLPSDRFFAERPEGSVSTLKIQRTQQEDSAVYLCASSLALGTTEAFFGQGTRLTVV.